These 20 T cell receptor beta chains originate from one sample sequenced in a study of human T cells and chemical hapten exposure. TCRdb re-derived calls from the 5' RACE reads in MiXCR, one entry per CDR3 protein. The data show 120,000 to 150,000 distinct CDR3 sequences, 4.1% seen once. The template was total RNA from unfractionated whole blood. The receptors originated from a female donor in good health.

This clonotype was found many times. This chain connects TRBV29-1 to TRBJ2-1; no definite D call. The CDR3 runs to 13 residues. The V end lost 3 bases, the J end lost 0 bases, and 6 bases lay between the germline ends. Germline CDR1 reads SQVTM; CDR2 reads ANQGSEA. The CDR3 region is CSVDRSSYNEQFF. CDR3 nucleotides: TGCAGCGTTGACAGGTCCTCCTACAATGAGCAGTTCTTC.

This clonotype was counted at least ten times. V is TRBV6-2 or TRBV6-3 and J is TRBJ1-1; no clear D gene. V was shortened by 6 bases and J by 11 bases, with 10 bases between the two germline ends. The CDR3 has 10 residues. Looked up from germline, CDR1 is MNHEY and CDR2 is SVGEGT. CDR3 in amino acids: CASRDIRAFF. The DNA for the CDR3 is TGTGCCAGCAGAGACATACGGGCTTTCTTT.

This clonotype has more than one count but fewer than ten. The chain recombines TRBV7-2 with TRBJ2-6, with D unresolved. Germline V gene sequence: CDR1 SGHTA, CDR2 FQGNSA. V shed 2 bases and J shed 0 bases, with 8 bases lying between them. The CDR3 loop spans 16 amino acids. CDR3 DNA: TGTGCCAGCAGCTTATTAAGGGCCTCTGGGGCCAACGTCCTGACTTTC. This translates into CASSLLRASGANVLTF.

V gene TRBV27 combines with J gene TRBJ2-1, with D perhaps being TRBD1 or TRBD2 (7 bases each). CDR3 length equals 19 residues. Germline assignment: CDR1 MNHEY and CDR2 SMNVEV (reference sequence). Trimming pared 3 bases from V and 3 bases from J, leaving 24 bases between. CDR3 DNA: TGTGCCAGCAGTTTCCAGGGGGGGGGACGTCAAAACTTCTACAATGAGCAGTTCTTC. It codes for CASSFQGGGRQNFYNEQFF.

This clonotype was detected many times. The chain employs TRBV15 and TRBJ2-7, with 7 positions matching TRBD1. J lost 5 bases, V lost 5 bases, and 6 bases had no gene match. The CDR3 is 13 residues long. Germline CDR1 and CDR2: LNHNV and YYDKDF (reference sequence). CDR3: CATSSRQGNEQYF. The CDR3 region has the DNA TGTGCCACCAGCTCCCGACAGGGAAACGAGCAGTACTTC.

As regards this clonotype: A read error may be the cause here, since a much bigger clone is one base away. The chain is built from TRBV20-1 and TRBJ2-5; D possibly uses TRBD1 or TRBD2 (5 bases each). Germline loops: CDR1 DFQATT, CDR2 SNEGSKA (reference sequence). CDR3 length: 15 residues. V gave up 5 bases and J gave up 7 bases, with 23 bases separating them. The CDR3 DNA follows: TGCAGTGCTTTAAGGGGCCCAAGACCCGGAGGGACCCAGTACTTC. Amino acids: CSALRGPRPGGTQYF.

This clonotype was observed at least ten times. The CDR3: CSVAGQGDAETQYF. DNA of the CDR3: TGCAGCGTTGCGGGACAGGGGGACGCGGAGACCCAGTACTTC. The chain employs TRBV29-1 and TRBJ2-5; 11 nucleotides match TRBD1. Germline assignment: CDR1 SQVTM and CDR2 ANQGSEA. CDR3 size: 14 residues. Trimming at V came to 4 bases and at J to 5 bases, leaving 6 bases not matched to a gene.

This clonotype was seen ten or more times. J is TRBJ2-7 and V is TRBV29-1; TRBD1 matches 10 bases. CDR3 length: 15 amino acids. The junction had 3 bases not matched to a gene; V was cut back by 1 base and J by 0 bases. Per germline, CDR1 SQVTM and CDR2 ANQGSEA. For the CDR3, the DNA is TGCAGCGTTGAAGGGGACAGGGGCGCCTCCTACGAGCAGTACTTC. Translating it yields CSVEGDRGASYEQYF.

Points on this clonotype: A much larger clone lies a single base off, so this may be a read error. This chain joins TRBV2 and TRBJ2-1; the match to TRBD2 covers 7 bases. Unmatched junction bases numbered 16, after V lost 4 bases and J lost 10 bases. Germline assignment: CDR1 SNHLY and CDR2 FYNNEI. This CDR3 is built from 16 residues. The CDR3 nucleotides read TGTGCCAGCAGTGCAGAAACTAGCGCCTGGCTGGCGGAGCAGTTCTTC. Protein sequence: CASSAETSAWLAEQFF.

At least ten counts were recorded for this clonotype. The V gene is TRBV7-9, the J gene TRBJ1-5, with D perhaps TRBD1 (6 bases). This CDR3 contains 16 residues. V lost 0 bases to trimming and J lost 3 bases, with 12 bases between them. Germline V lookup: CDR1 SEHNR, CDR2 FQNEAQ (reference sequence). CDR3 DNA sequence: TGTGCCAGCAGCTTAGCGTTGGGGGGGGCCAATCAGCCCCAGCATTTT. This codes for CASSLALGGANQPQHF.

This clonotype was picked up many times. The chain combines TRBV6-1 with TRBJ2-1; D is undetermined. Trimming took off 1 base at V and 0 bases at J, with 10 bases between the two ends. There are 16 residues in the CDR3. CDR1 is MNHNS and CDR2 is SASEGT in the germline V gene. The CDR3 is CASSEVGGLSYNEQFF. Here the CDR3 DNA reads TGTGCCAGCAGTGAAGTGGGTGGTCTCTCCTACAATGAGCAGTTCTTC.

In its sample, this clonotype was seen many times. This chain uses TRBV4-3 with TRBJ2-5, with 8 nucleotides matching TRBD2. After removal of 4 bases from V and 4 bases from J, the junction contained 8 bases not matched to a gene. The germline gives CDR1 LGHNA, CDR2 YSLEER. The CDR3 is 15 residues long. The CDR3 DNA reads TGCGCCAGCAGCCCGGGGCCGACTAGCGTAGAGACCCAGTACTTC. Its protein product is CASSPGPTSVETQYF.

This clonotype has more than one count but fewer than ten. The J gene is TRBJ1-2, the V gene TRBV6-5; TRBD1 agrees at 9 bases. CDR1 is MNHEY and CDR2 is SVGAGI in the germline V gene. The CDR3 runs to 17 residues. The V segment lost 3 bases and the J segment 0 bases; nucleotides outside the gene matches: 8. CDR3 DNA: TGTGCCAGCAGTTATCGACAGGGGGTTCCTACTAACTATGGCTACACCTTC. Translated: CASSYRQGVPTNYGYTF.

This sequence joins TRBV2 and TRBJ1-6; D is undetermined. The CDR3 covers 17 residues. Germline CDR1 reads SNHLY; CDR2 reads FYNNEI. V was trimmed by 6 bases and J by 7 bases, leaving 22 bases between them. The CDR3 nucleotides are TGTGCCAGCAGGAAAAAGTTAATCAGAGATGCAAATTCACCCCTCCACTTT. It codes for CASRKKLIRDANSPLHF.

The table lists this clonotype with many counts. The rearrangement joins TRBV20-1 to TRBJ2-1; TRBD1 or TRBD2 may be the D gene (5 bases each). Trimming stripped 6 bases from V and 5 bases from J, with 23 bases between. From germline, CDR1 is DFQATT and CDR2 SNEGSKA (reference sequence). The CDR3 extends over 16 amino acids. The CDR3 is CSATLRVTGTHNEQFF. CDR3 bases: TGCAGTGCCACTCTCCGGGTAACGGGGACGCACAATGAGCAGTTCTTC.

This clonotype was seen more than once but under ten times. The chain couples TRBV5-1 to TRBJ2-5; weak D call: TRBD2 (5 bases). CDR1 and CDR2 from the germline V gene are SGHRS and YFSETQ. Trimming removed 4 bases at V and 1 base at J, with 14 bases between. The CDR3 is made up of 15 amino acids. The CDR3 sequence is CASSGEKPGQETQYF. In DNA, the CDR3 is TGCGCCAGCAGCGGGGAGAAGCCAGGCCAAGAGACCCAGTACTTC.

This clonotype showed up many times. The rearrangement links TRBV6-5 to TRBJ2-5, with 11 bases matching TRBD1. Germline V gene sequence: CDR1 MNHEY, CDR2 SVGAGI. The junction had 4 bases not matched to a gene; V was cut back by 2 bases and J by 2 bases. The CDR3 contains 16 residues. The CDR3 DNA sequence: TGTGCCAGCAGTTACCTCGGGGACAGGGGGCAAGAGACCCAGTACTTC. Its protein product is CASSYLGDRGQETQYF.

This clonotype was seen at least ten times. The rearrangement joins TRBV15 to TRBJ2-1; TRBD2 matches at 16 bases. The CDR3 has 13 amino acids. Unmatched junction bases numbered 5, after V lost 5 bases and J lost 16 bases. Germline V gene sequence: CDR1 LNHNV, CDR2 YYDKDF (reference sequence). CDR3 nucleotide sequence: TGTGCCACCAGCCAGGGACTAGCGGGGGGGCCATTCTTC. Amino acid sequence: CATSQGLAGGPFF.

This clonotype was detected many times. The chain recombines TRBV20-1 with TRBJ2-1; D possibly uses TRBD1 or TRBD2 (6 bases each). V lost 0 bases to trimming and J lost 10 bases, with 10 bases between them. The CDR3 consists of 12 residues. CDR1 is DFQATT and CDR2 is SNEGSKA in the germline V gene (reference sequence). CDR3 coding DNA: TGCAGTGCTAGAGAGCAAGGGGGGGAGCAGTTCTTC. This gives the protein CSAREQGGEQFF.

This clonotype was observed many times. This sequence joins TRBV6-6 and TRBJ1-1; no clear D. The V gene lost 2 bases and the J gene lost 3 bases, with 7 bases spanning the gap. This CDR3 has 13 residues. Germline V lookup: CDR1 MNHNY, CDR2 SVGAGI (reference sequence). The CDR3 region is CASSYKGDTEAFF. In nucleotides, the CDR3 is TGTGCCAGCAGTTACAAGGGAGACACTGAAGCTTTCTTT.